Following are 15 T cell receptor beta chains from one sample sequenced in a study of identical twins. TCRdb ran MiXCR on the 5' RACE reads and lists one entry per CDR3 protein. Here the sample spans 200,000 to 300,000 distinct CDR3 sequences, roughly 7% being singletons. This sample was also put to use in a study of yellow fever vaccine responses in identical twins.

The sequenced sample was memory (CD45RO+) T cells sorted from blood. The receptors originated from a woman younger than 35 in good health.

The chain uses TRBV12-3 or TRBV12-4 and TRBJ1-1, with D possibly TRBD1 on 6 matching bases. Deletions cut 3 bases from V and 6 bases from J, with 8 bases between. The CDR3 loop spans 12 amino acids. CDR3 sequence (DNA): TGTGCCAGCAGTTTTAGGGGGGCTGAAGCTTTCTTT. Translated: CASSFRGAEAFF.

This clonotype was picked up many times. This chain uses TRBV25-1 with TRBJ2-7; D is unresolved. CDR1 is MGHDK and CDR2 is SYGVNS in the germline V gene. Trimming stripped 4 bases from V and 1 base from J, with 2 bases between. The length of the CDR3 is 11 residues. CDR3 coding DNA: TGTGCCAGCAGTGGTTCCTACGAGCAGTACTTC. It is translated as CASSGSYEQYF.

This sequence joins TRBV12-3 or TRBV12-4 and TRBJ2-5; possibly TRBD1 or TRBD2 for D (6 bases each). Trimming stripped 3 bases from V and 4 bases from J, with 18 bases between. The CDR3 spans 16 residues. This CDR3 is CASSFRGTPRLETQYF. CDR3 nucleotides: TGTGCCAGCAGTTTTAGGGGGACTCCACGATTAGAGACCCAGTACTTC.

This clonotype has ten or more counts. CDR3 in DNA: TGTGCCAGCACCATGTCAGGGGCAACCTACAATGAGCAGTTCTTC. Translated, it gives CASTMSGATYNEQFF. The chain carries TRBV12-3 or TRBV12-4 and TRBJ2-1; D possibly corresponds to TRBD1 (6 bases). With 7 bases removed from V and 2 bases from J, the gap between germline ends came to 15 bases. This CDR3 spans 15 amino acids.

This clonotype came up many times. The CDR3 bases are TGTGCCACCAGTGCCTTAGGTCCCGGGGAGCTGTTTTTT. Protein sequence: CATSALGPGELFF. V is TRBV24-1 and J is TRBJ2-2; unclear D gene. Germline CDR1 KGHDR, CDR2 SFDVKD. The length of the CDR3 is 13 residues. Between the trimmed V and J ends, which lost 5 bases and 6 bases, there was a span of 9 bases.

This clonotype was seen many times. The V call is TRBV2, the J call TRBJ2-2; no clear D. The CDR3 covers 14 residues. Germline CDR1 and CDR2: SNHLY and FYNNEI. The V end lost 2 bases, the J end lost 4 bases, and 8 bases lay between the germline ends. CDR3 loop: CASSERVLTGELFF. Written as DNA, the CDR3 is TGTGCCAGCAGTGAAAGGGTACTCACCGGGGAGCTGTTTTTT.

The V gene is TRBV10-3, the J gene TRBJ1-1, with 7 positions matching TRBD1. The CDR3 loop spans 14 amino acids. Germline loops: CDR1 ENHRY, CDR2 SYGVKD. With V trimmed by 3 bases and J by 5 bases, 6 bases remained unmatched. This chain's CDR3 is CAISERGGRTEAFF. DNA for the CDR3: TGTGCCATCAGTGAAAGAGGGGGCCGGACTGAAGCTTTCTTT.

This clonotype was counted at least ten times. The CDR3 sequence is CASSPRGSNTGELFF. The CDR3 nucleotides read TGTGCCAGCAGCCCGCGCGGGTCGAACACCGGGGAGCTGTTTTTT. The chain is built from TRBV5-5 and TRBJ2-2; perhaps TRBD2 as D (5 bases). Germline V gene data show CDR1 as SGHKS and CDR2 as YYEKEE (reference sequence). The V end lost 4 bases, the J end lost 0 bases, and 10 bases lay between the germline ends. The CDR3 has 15 residues.

The CDR3 DNA reads as TGCAGTGCAAAGGCGCCGCTCCCCTACAATGAGCAGTTCTTC. Its translation is CSAKAPLPYNEQFF. This rearrangement joins TRBV20-1 to TRBJ2-1; D ambiguous. From germline, CDR1 is DFQATT and CDR2 SNEGSKA (reference sequence). Between the trimmed V and J ends, which lost 6 bases and 2 bases, there was a span of 14 bases. The CDR3 sequence is 14 residues long.

This clonotype was counted many times. V gene TRBV24-1 combines with J gene TRBJ1-5; no clear D. Germline loops: CDR1 KGHDR, CDR2 SFDVKD. V dropped 0 bases and J dropped 2 bases, with 1 base sitting between them. CDR3 length: 13 amino acids. The CDR3 is CATSDLGNQPQHF. Here the CDR3 DNA reads TGTGCCACCAGTGATTTGGGCAATCAGCCCCAGCATTTT.

This clonotype was counted many times. The V call is TRBV4-2, the J call TRBJ2-5; D perhaps matches TRBD2 (6 bases). V was pared by 1 base and J by 0 bases, with 18 bases between. CDR3 length: 18 amino acids. CDR1 and CDR2 from the germline V gene are LGHNA and YNFKEQ. The CDR3 DNA reads TGTGCCAGCAGCCAAGTCGGATCGGGGGTATACGACCAAGAGACCCAGTACTTC. Amino acids: CASSQVGSGVYDQETQYF.

There are a few counts of this clonotype. V and J are TRBV5-1 and TRBJ2-1; tentative D call: TRBD2 (7 bases). V was clipped by 2 bases and J by 8 bases, with 23 bases between them. From germline, CDR1 is SGHRS and CDR2 YFSETQ. The CDR3 covers 17 residues. CDR3 loop: CASSLIPRGARIDEQFF. In DNA form, the CDR3 reads TGCGCCAGCAGCTTAATACCCCGGGGGGCGCGTATCGATGAGCAGTTCTTC.

J is TRBJ1-1 and V is TRBV29-1, with D possibly matching TRBD1 (5 bases). CDR1 is SQVTM, CDR2 ANQGSEA, per germline. V lost 6 bases to trimming and J lost 0 bases, with 8 bases between them. CDR3 length: 12 residues. The CDR3 region is CSVTALNTEAFF. CDR3 in DNA: TGCAGCGTGACAGCCTTGAACACTGAAGCTTTCTTT.

This chain links TRBV7-9 with TRBJ2-2; D not resolved. This CDR3 is built from 12 residues. Trimming pared 3 bases from V and 7 bases from J, leaving 6 bases between. Germline V gene lookup returns CDR1 SEHNR and CDR2 FQNEAQ (reference sequence). CDR3: CASSFSDGELFF. The CDR3 DNA follows: TGTGCCAGCAGCTTTTCGGACGGGGAGCTGTTTTTT.

The gene calls are TRBV6-1 and TRBJ2-1; 10 positions match TRBD2. Germline V CDR1 and CDR2: MNHNS, SASEGT. This CDR3 has 15 residues. V was pared by 4 bases and J by 9 bases, with 9 bases of the junction left unmatched. The CDR3 DNA reads TGTGCCAGCAGTGTGAGCGGGGGGGCCTCGTCTGAGCAGTTCTTC. As protein: CASSVSGGASSEQFF.